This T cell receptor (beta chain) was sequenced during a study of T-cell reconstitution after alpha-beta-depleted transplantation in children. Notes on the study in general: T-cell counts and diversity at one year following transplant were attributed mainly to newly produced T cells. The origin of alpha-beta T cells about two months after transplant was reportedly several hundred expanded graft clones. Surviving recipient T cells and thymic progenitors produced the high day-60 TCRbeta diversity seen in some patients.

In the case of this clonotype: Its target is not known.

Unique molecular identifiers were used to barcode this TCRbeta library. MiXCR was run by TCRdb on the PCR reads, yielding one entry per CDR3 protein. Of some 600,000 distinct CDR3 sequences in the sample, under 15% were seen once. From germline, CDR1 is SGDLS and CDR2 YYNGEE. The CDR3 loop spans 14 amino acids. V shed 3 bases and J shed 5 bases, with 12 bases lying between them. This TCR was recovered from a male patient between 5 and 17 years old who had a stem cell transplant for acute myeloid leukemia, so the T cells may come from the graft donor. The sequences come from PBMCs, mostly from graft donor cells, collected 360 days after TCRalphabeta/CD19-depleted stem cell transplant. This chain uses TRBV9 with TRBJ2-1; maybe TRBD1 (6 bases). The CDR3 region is CASSGHRANNEQFF. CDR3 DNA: TGTGCCAGCAGCGGACACAGGGCGAACAATGAGCAGTTCTTC.